The rows below give T cell receptor beta chains drawn from one sample of a study of blood T cell repertoires in COVID-19. TCRdb's copy holds only in-frame clones and misses some; the assay was immunoSEQ multiplex PCR. Of 250,000 to 350,000 clones in the sample, roughly 85% were seen once. Material: PBMCs or T cells enriched from blood (not recorded which). The receptors were gathered from a woman between 50 and 59 years old who had recovered from COVID-19. Each CDR3 is given with its conserved first and last residue. The D gene is left open where the match is weak. The size field is filled for only some rows; it gives once, few, many or a size class.

D gene: TRBD1; clone size: -; V gene: TRBV5-1; J gene: TRBJ1-1; CDR3 protein: CASSPPGQGHEAFF; CDR3 DNA: TGCGCCAGCAGCCCTCCGGGACAGGGGCATGAAGCTTTCTTT
D gene: TRBD1; clone size: -; V gene: TRBV6-5; J gene: TRBJ1-2; CDR3 protein: CASSPTGGHYGYTF; CDR3 DNA: TGTGCCAGCAGTCCTACAGGGGGCCACTATGGCTACACCTTC
D gene: -; clone size: -; V gene: TRBV5-4; J gene: TRBJ1-2; CDR3 protein: CASSLPARKYGYTF; CDR3 DNA: TGTGCCAGCAGCTTGCCTGCCAGAAAATATGGCTACACCTTC
D gene: -; clone size: -; V gene: TRBV11-2; J gene: TRBJ1-6; CDR3 protein: CASSQIGAAANSPLHF; CDR3 DNA: TGTGCCAGCAGCCAGATCGGAGCAGCCGCCAATTCACCCCTCCACTTT
D gene: TRBD1; clone size: -; V gene: TRBV5-1; J gene: TRBJ1-2; CDR3 protein: CASSFSGTGQANGYTF; CDR3 DNA: TGCGCCAGCAGCTTCTCCGGGACAGGGCAGGCGAATGGCTACACCTTC
D gene: TRBD2; clone size: -; V gene: TRBV23-1; J gene: TRBJ2-7; CDR3 protein: CASSQSGGYEQYF; CDR3 DNA: TGCGCCAGCAGTCAATCGGGGGGGTACGAGCAGTACTTC
D gene: TRBD1; clone size: -; V gene: TRBV11-2; J gene: TRBJ1-2; CDR3 protein: CASSLRTGGNYGYTF; CDR3 DNA: TGTGCCAGCAGCTTAAGAACAGGGGGCAACTATGGCTACACCTTC
D gene: -; clone size: -; V gene: TRBV7-9; J gene: TRBJ1-1; CDR3 protein: CASSPQGPNTEAFF; CDR3 DNA: TGTGCCAGCAGCCCTCAGGGGCCTAACACTGAAGCTTTCTTT
D gene: -; clone size: -; V gene: TRBV21-1; J gene: TRBJ2-7; CDR3 protein: CAILGKGGSIYEQYF; CDR3 DNA: TGTGCCATTTTGGGAAAAGGCGGGAGTATATACGAGCAGTACTTC
D gene: -; clone size: -; V gene: TRBV30; J gene: TRBJ2-6; CDR3 protein: CAWHDWAGANVLTF; CDR3 DNA: TGTGCCTGGCATGACTGGGCTGGGGCCAACGTCCTGACTTTC
D gene: -; clone size: -; V gene: TRBV28; J gene: TRBJ1-5; CDR3 protein: CASSPGVMRNQPQHF; CDR3 DNA: TGTGCCAGCAGCCCCGGGGTAATGCGCAATCAGCCCCAGCATTTT
D gene: -; clone size: -; V gene: TRBV19; J gene: TRBJ2-7; CDR3 protein: CASSTTTGAYEQYF; CDR3 DNA: TGTGCCAGTAGTACGACGACGGGGGCCTACGAGCAGTACTTC
D gene: TRBD1; clone size: -; V gene: TRBV7-3; J gene: TRBJ1-1; CDR3 protein: CASSLQTGGNTEAFF; CDR3 DNA: TGTGCCAGCAGCCTCCAGACAGGGGGAAACACTGAAGCTTTCTTT
D gene: TRBD1; clone size: -; V gene: TRBV7-2; J gene: TRBJ1-4; CDR3 protein: CATTPTGTNEKLFF; CDR3 DNA: TGTGCCACCACCCCGACAGGGACTAATGAAAAACTGTTTTTT
D gene: -; clone size: -; V gene: TRBV15; J gene: TRBJ1-1; CDR3 protein: CATGKEGRPNTEAFF; CDR3 DNA: TGTGCCACCGGGAAGGAGGGGCGGCCGAACACTGAAGCTTTCTTT
D gene: TRBD2; clone size: -; V gene: TRBV14; J gene: TRBJ2-7; CDR3 protein: CASSQGLAGVERQYF; CDR3 DNA: TGTGCCAGCAGCCAAGGCCTAGCGGGGGTGGAGAGGCAGTACTTC
D gene: TRBD1; clone size: -; V gene: TRBV19; J gene: TRBJ1-1; CDR3 protein: CASSVTGAMNTEAFF; CDR3 DNA: TGTGCCAGTAGTGTTACAGGGGCAATGAACACTGAAGCTTTCTTT
D gene: TRBD2; clone size: -; V gene: TRBV15; J gene: TRBJ2-2; CDR3 protein: CATSKTGTSGIAGELFF; CDR3 DNA: TGTGCCACCAGCAAAACCGGGACTAGCGGGATTGCCGGGGAGCTGTTTTTT
D gene: TRBD1; clone size: -; V gene: TRBV28; J gene: TRBJ1-5; CDR3 protein: CASGTGTANQPQHF; CDR3 DNA: TGTGCCAGCGGAACAGGGACAGCGAATCAGCCCCAGCATTTT
D gene: -; clone size: -; V gene: TRBV19; J gene: TRBJ1-4; CDR3 protein: CASRTAFGLVLFF; CDR3 DNA: TGTGCCAGTAGAACTGCGTTTGGACTCGTCCTGTTTTTT
D gene: TRBD2; clone size: -; V gene: TRBV28; J gene: TRBJ2-1; CDR3 protein: CASSLTSGGTYNEQFF; CDR3 DNA: TGTGCCAGCAGTTTAACTAGCGGGGGGACTTACAATGAGCAGTTCTTC
D gene: TRBD2; clone size: -; V gene: TRBV27; J gene: TRBJ2-7; CDR3 protein: CASSFSGGRYYEQYF; CDR3 DNA: TGTGCCAGCAGTTTTTCGGGCGGGAGATATTACGAGCAGTACTTC
D gene: -; clone size: few; V gene: TRBV19; J gene: TRBJ1-3; CDR3 protein: CASSRQESSGNTIYF; CDR3 DNA: TGTGCCAGTAGTCGACAGGAATCCTCTGGAAACACCATATATTTT
D gene: -; clone size: -; V gene: TRBV7-2; J gene: TRBJ2-7; CDR3 protein: CASSLAGFGAHEQYF; CDR3 DNA: TGTGCCAGCAGCTTAGCGGGGTTTGGGGCCCACGAGCAGTACTTC
D gene: TRBD2; clone size: -; V gene: TRBV19; J gene: TRBJ2-1; CDR3 protein: CASSTSSGEAYNEQFF; CDR3 DNA: TGTGCCAGTAGTACTAGTAGCGGGGAAGCCTACAATGAGCAGTTCTTC
D gene: -; clone size: -; V gene: TRBV5-8; J gene: TRBJ2-6; CDR3 protein: CASSRSGLSGANVLTF; CDR3 DNA: TGTGCCAGCAGTCGATCAGGGCTCTCTGGGGCCAACGTCCTGACTTTC
D gene: -; clone size: -; V gene: TRBV4-3; J gene: TRBJ2-3; CDR3 protein: CASSQDRGSADTQYF; CDR3 DNA: TGCGCCAGCAGCCAAGATCGGGGGAGCGCAGATACGCAGTATTTT
D gene: -; clone size: -; V gene: TRBV3-1/TRBV3-2; J gene: TRBJ2-2; CDR3 protein: CASSQDTNTGELFF; CDR3 DNA: TGTGCCAGCAGCCAAGATACGAACACCGGGGAGCTGTTTTTT
D gene: TRBD2; clone size: -; V gene: TRBV7-2; J gene: TRBJ2-7; CDR3 protein: CASSLISGLAGVEQYF; CDR3 DNA: TGTGCCAGCAGCTTAATCTCCGGACTAGCGGGAGTCGAGCAGTACTTC
D gene: -; clone size: once; V gene: TRBV19; J gene: TRBJ1-1; CDR3 protein: CASSFGRGETEAFF; CDR3 DNA: TGTGCCAGTAGTTTTGGACGGGGTGAGACTGAAGCTTTCTTT